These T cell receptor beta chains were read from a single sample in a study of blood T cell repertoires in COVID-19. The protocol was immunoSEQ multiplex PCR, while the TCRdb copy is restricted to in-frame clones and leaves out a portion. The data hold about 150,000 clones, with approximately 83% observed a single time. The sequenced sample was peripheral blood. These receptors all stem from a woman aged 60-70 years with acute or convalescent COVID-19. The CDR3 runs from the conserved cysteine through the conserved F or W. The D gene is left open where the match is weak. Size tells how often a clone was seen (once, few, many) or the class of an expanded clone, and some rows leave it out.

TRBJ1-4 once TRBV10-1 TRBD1 TGCGCCAGCTCAGCCGGACAGGGGGCCTATAATGAAAAACTGTTTTTT CASSAGQGAYNEKLFF
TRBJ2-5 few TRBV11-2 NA TGTGCCAGCAGCTTGACGGGGGGCCATCAAGAGACCCAGTACTTC CASSLTGGHQETQYF
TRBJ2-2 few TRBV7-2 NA TGTGCCAGCAGCCCTACAGGGTTAACCGGGGAGCTGTTTTTT CASSPTGLTGELFF
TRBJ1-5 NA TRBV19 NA TGTGCCAGTAGTATGGGCAGCAATCAGCCCCAGCATTTT CASSMGSNQPQHF
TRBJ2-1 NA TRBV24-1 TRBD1 TGTGCCACCAGTGATCCGGGGACAGGGAATGAGCAGTTCTTC CATSDPGTGNEQFF
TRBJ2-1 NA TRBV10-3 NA TGTGCCATCAGTGAGCTGGGGAGGCGGGGGCTTAATGAGCAGTTCTTC CAISELGRRGLNEQFF
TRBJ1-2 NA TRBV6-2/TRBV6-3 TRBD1 TGTGCCAGCACCTACTCCGGGACAGCACCTACAGGAGGCTACACCTTC CASTYSGTAPTGGYTF
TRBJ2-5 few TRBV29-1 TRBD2 TGCAGCGTTGCCCGGACTAGCGGCCAAGAGACCCAGTACTTC CSVARTSGQETQYF
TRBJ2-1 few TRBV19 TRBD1 TGTGCCAGCAGTGGAGGGACAGGGGGCAATGAGCAGTTCTTC CASSGGTGGNEQFF
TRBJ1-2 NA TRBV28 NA TGTGCCAGCAGTGATACAGGGAACTATGGCTACACCTTC CASSDTGNYGYTF
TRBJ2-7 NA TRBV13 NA TGTGCCAGCAGCTTCGGACTCGCAGTTTTTTCCTACGAGCAGTACTTC CASSFGLAVFSYEQYF
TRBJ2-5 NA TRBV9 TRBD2 TGTGCCAGCAGCGTACGGGCTAGCGGGGGGGCCCCAGAGACCCAGTACTTC CASSVRASGGAPETQYF
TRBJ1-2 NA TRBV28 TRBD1 TGTGCCAGCAGACTCGGGACAGGGGTTGGCTATGGCTACACCTTC CASRLGTGVGYGYTF
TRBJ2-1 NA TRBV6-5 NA TGTGCCAGCAGTTACTCAGGGGGGGCCAGGAATGAGCAGTTCTTC CASSYSGGARNEQFF
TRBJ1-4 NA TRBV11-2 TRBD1 TGTGCCAGCAGCTTAGGGACAGGGTCACTGTTTTTT CASSLGTGSLFF
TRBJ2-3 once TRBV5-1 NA TGCGCCAGCAGCTTGCCCCCGGGAGATACGCAGTATTTT CASSLPPGDTQYF
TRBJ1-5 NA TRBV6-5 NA TGTGCCAGCAGTTCCTACGGTACCAATCAGCCCCAGCATTTT CASSSYGTNQPQHF
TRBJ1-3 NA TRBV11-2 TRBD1 TGTGCCAGCAGCTTAGGGACAGGGTTCGGAAACACCATATATTTT CASSLGTGFGNTIYF
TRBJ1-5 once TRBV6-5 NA TGTGCCAGCAGGTCGCAGGGTTCCCTGAATCAGCCCCAGCATTTT CASRSQGSLNQPQHF
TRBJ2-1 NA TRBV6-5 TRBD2 TGTGCCAGCAGTTCGGTAGCGGGGTCGGTAAAGAATGAGCAGTTCTTC CASSSVAGSVKNEQFF
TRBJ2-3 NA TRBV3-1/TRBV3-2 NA TGTGCCAGCAGCCAAGTCCGCCTAGGCGCGGGGAGCACAGATACGCAGTATTTT CASSQVRLGAGSTDTQYF
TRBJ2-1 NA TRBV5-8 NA TGTGCCAGCAAACCAGGGGTCTCCTACAATGAGCAGTTCTTC CASKPGVSYNEQFF
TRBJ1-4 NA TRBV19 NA TGTGCCAGTAGTTCACAGGGAACTAATGAAAAACTGTTTTTT CASSSQGTNEKLFF
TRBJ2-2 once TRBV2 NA TGTGCCAGCAGTGAACGACAGAAGACCGGGGAGCTGTTTTTT CASSERQKTGELFF
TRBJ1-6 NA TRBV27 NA TGTGCCAGCAGTACCGTGGGGGGGAGCTCCTATAATTCACCCCTCCACTTT CASSTVGGSSYNSPLHF
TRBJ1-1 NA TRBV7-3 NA TGTGCCAGCAGCTTACAGGGGCACACTGAAGCTTTCTTT CASSLQGHTEAFF
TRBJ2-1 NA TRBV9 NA TGTGCCAGCAGCGTAGCTAGTTCCCTTTACAATGAGCAGTTCTTC CASSVASSLYNEQFF
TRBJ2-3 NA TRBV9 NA TGTGCCAGCAGCGTAGGGACAGACTTTAGCACAGATACGCAGTATTTT CASSVGTDFSTDTQYF
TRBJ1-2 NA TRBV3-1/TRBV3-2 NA TGTGCCAGCAGCCAAGGGCGGGGCGACGGCTACACCTTC CASSQGRGDGYTF
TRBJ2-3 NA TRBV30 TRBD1 TGTGCCTGGAGACTCAGGGACAGGAGGCCCACAGATACGCAGTATTTT CAWRLRDRRPTDTQYF
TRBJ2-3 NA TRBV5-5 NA TGTGCCAGCAGCTTGGGGACCGCGGGACCGAAAGATACGCAGTATTTT CASSLGTAGPKDTQYF
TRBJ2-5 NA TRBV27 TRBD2 TGTGCCAGCAGTTTATTGGCGGGGCGGGGGGAGACCCAGTACTTC CASSLLAGRGETQYF